A selection of T cell receptor beta chains follows, all from one sample in a study of vaccination and CD4 T cells after COVID-19. For these TCRs, the target antigens are not known. TCRdb reprocessed the PCR reads with MiXCR, giving one entry per CDR3 protein. This sample has about 3,800 distinct CDR3 sequences; 13% to 15% occur once, and the top ten carry 17%. Sequenced input: CD4+ T cells from blood, cultured in vitro. These receptors all stem from a human donor who had recovered from COVID-19. CDR3s include the opening cysteine and the closing phenylalanine or tryptophan. A D gene is named only where the DNA matches it firmly. A clone size is listed for some rows: how often the clone was seen (once, few, many), or a class if it is expanded.

>medium-sized|TRBJ1-2|NA|TRBV7-9
TGTGCCAGCAGCTCGGACAGCTATGGCTACACCTTC
CASSSDSYGYTF
>few|TRBJ1-2|NA|TRBV14
TGTGCCAGCAGCCAAGATCGAGTCGGTAACTATGGCTACACCTTC
CASSQDRVGNYGYTF
>medium-sized|TRBJ1-2|NA|TRBV12-3/TRBV12-4
TGTGCCAGCAGCCCCACCCCCCCGGGGTCGGGTGGCTACACCTTC
CASSPTPPGSGGYTF
>few|TRBJ1-1|NA|TRBV5-1
TGCGCCAGCAGCTTGGCCAGTCGGGGGACTGAAGCTTTCTTT
CASSLASRGTEAFF
>medium-sized|TRBJ1-2|NA|TRBV10-3
TGTGCCATCAGTGAGTCGACTCAGGGAGGGGTAGGTGGCTACACCTTC
CAISESTQGGVGGYTF
>medium-sized|TRBJ1-1|NA|TRBV6-1
TGTGCCAGCAGCCGTTACCGGGACACTGAAGCTTTCTTT
CASSRYRDTEAFF
>medium-sized|TRBJ1-2|NA|TRBV7-9
TGTGCCAGCAAAGGGGACACAAACTATGGCTACACCTTC
CASKGDTNYGYTF
>NA|TRBJ1-3|TRBD1|TRBV2
TGTGCCAGCAGGAGGGACAGGGGAGCTGGAAACACCATATATTTT
CASRRDRGAGNTIYF
>NA|TRBJ2-4|NA|TRBV10-3
TGTGCCATCAGTGAGTCGGAAGTCCTGTTAGCCAAAAACATTCAGTACTTC
CAISESEVLLAKNIQYF
>few|TRBJ2-1|NA|TRBV12-3/TRBV12-4
TGTGCCAGCGGCGGCAATTACAATGAGCAGTTCTTC
CASGGNYNEQFF
>medium-sized|TRBJ2-3|NA|TRBV20-1
TGCAGTGGCTCGGGACAACGAGATACGCAGTATTTT
CSGSGQRDTQYF
>medium-sized|TRBJ1-6|NA|TRBV11-2
TGTGCCAGCAGCTTAGGGGGGCAAGGTTCACCCCTCCACTTT
CASSLGGQGSPLHF
>NA|TRBJ2-5|TRBD1|TRBV6-1
TGTGCCAGCAGCCCTCCGGGACAGGGGGGAGAGACCCAGTACTTC
CASSPPGQGGETQYF
>medium-sized|TRBJ1-1|NA|TRBV20-1
TGCAGTGCTAGTGGCCCGGGGAGGGGCACTGAAGCTTTCTTT
CSASGPGRGTEAFF
>few|TRBJ2-7|TRBD1|TRBV6-1
TGTGCCAGCATTAGGACAGGGGCTTTCTACGAGCAGTACTTC
CASIRTGAFYEQYF
>medium-sized|TRBJ2-6|NA|TRBV19
TGTGCCAGTAGTATACGCGCTCGGGGGGCGACTGGGGCCAACGTCCTGACTTTC
CASSIRARGATGANVLTF
>NA|TRBJ2-3|TRBD1|TRBV9
TGTGCCAGCAGCGTAGAGGCAGGGGGCCCAGATACGCAGTATTTT
CASSVEAGGPDTQYF
>medium-sized|TRBJ1-6|NA|TRBV2
TGTGCCAGCAGTGCGGGTGACAGCTCCTATAATTCACCCCTCCACTTT
CASSAGDSSYNSPLHF
>NA|TRBJ2-2|TRBD1|TRBV5-6
TGTGCCAGCAGCTTGGGACAGGGGGCCGTCACCGGGGAGCTGTTTTTT
CASSLGQGAVTGELFF
>few|TRBJ1-1|TRBD1|TRBV5-6
TGTGCCAGCAGCGCACCGACAGGGGCGAACACTGAAGCTTTCTTT
CASSAPTGANTEAFF
>NA|TRBJ1-2|TRBD1|TRBV9
TGTGCCAGCAGCGTCGAGGGGGCAATGAACTATGGCTACACCTTC
CASSVEGAMNYGYTF
>few|TRBJ2-1|TRBD1|TRBV3-1
TGTGCCAGCAGCCAAGACTGGACAGGGGGCAATGAGCAGTTCTTC
CASSQDWTGGNEQFF
>few|TRBJ1-5|NA|TRBV19
TGTGCCAGTAGTACAGGGAATTGGAATCAGCCCCAGCATTTT
CASSTGNWNQPQHF
>large|TRBJ1-1|NA|TRBV12-3/TRBV12-4
TGTGCCAGCAGTGCCATTATGAACACTGAAGCTTTCTTT
CASSAIMNTEAFF
>medium-sized|TRBJ2-5|NA|TRBV2
TGTGCCAGCAAGCAAGAGACCCAGTACTTC
CASKQETQYF
>NA|TRBJ1-3|NA|TRBV30
TGTGCCTGGAGTGTCGGGGTCACCATATATTTT
CAWSVGVTIYF
>NA|TRBJ2-1|NA|TRBV24-1
TGTGCCACCAGTGATCCGAGGGGGGGCAATGAGCAGTTCTTC
CATSDPRGGNEQFF
>few|TRBJ2-1|NA|TRBV27
TGTGCCAGCAGGTTGGGCGGCAGCTCCTACAATGAGCAGTTCTTC
CASRLGGSSYNEQFF
>medium-sized|TRBJ1-2|TRBD1|TRBV18
TGTGCCAGCTCACCCGGGACAGGGGCGTATGGCTACACCTTC
CASSPGTGAYGYTF
>NA|TRBJ1-2|NA|TRBV19
TGTGCCAGTAGTACGACTGACGGGCCAACTAACTATGGCTACACCTTC
CASSTTDGPTNYGYTF
>few|TRBJ2-1|NA|TRBV30
TGTGCCTGGAGTGCCGTAGCTGAGCAGTTCTTC
CAWSAVAEQFF
>NA|TRBJ1-2|TRBD1|TRBV25-1
TGTGCCAGCAGTCCCCCAGGGGGCTCAGGGGGCTACACCTTC
CASSPPGGSGGYTF
>few|TRBJ1-2|NA|TRBV14
TGTGCCAGCAGCCTTTGGGGGACACCAACTAACTATGGCTACACCTTC
CASSLWGTPTNYGYTF
>medium-sized|TRBJ1-5|NA|TRBV15
TGTGCCACCAGCAGAGACCTATCTTCGCAGCCCCAGCATTTT
CATSRDLSSQPQHF
>NA|TRBJ1-2|NA|TRBV2
TGTGCCAGCAGTATCCAAAGTAGGACAGCGTCGGGAGGCTACACCTTC
CASSIQSRTASGGYTF
>medium-sized|TRBJ1-6|NA|TRBV20-1
TGCAGTGCTAGTTTGTTTGGACAGCTTAATTCACCCCTCCACTTT
CSASLFGQLNSPLHF
>large|TRBJ1-1|NA|TRBV6-1
TGTGCCAGCAGTCGTGGCGTAGGGGACACTGAAGCTTTCTTT
CASSRGVGDTEAFF
>medium-sized|TRBJ2-2|NA|TRBV19
TGTGCCAGTCATAGGGGGGGCTCAGGCACCGGGGAGCTGTTTTTT
CASHRGGSGTGELFF
>medium-sized|TRBJ1-1|NA|TRBV7-6
TGTGCCAGCAGCGGGTCGGGGGGCGAAGCTTTCTTT
CASSGSGGEAFF
>large|TRBJ2-3|NA|TRBV12-5
TGTGCTAGTGTTGGGATGGACGGCGCAGATACGCAGTATTTT
CASVGMDGADTQYF
>few|TRBJ2-5|TRBD1|TRBV20-1
TGCAGTGCCACGCCGGGACAGGGGAACCAAGAGACCCAGTACTTC
CSATPGQGNQETQYF
>NA|TRBJ2-3|TRBD1|TRBV12-3/TRBV12-4
TGTGCCAGCAGTCAGGACAGGGGTCCCACAGATACGCAGTATTTT
CASSQDRGPTDTQYF
>NA|TRBJ1-4|NA|TRBV4-1
TGCGCCAGCAGCCAGAAACGACGGGAAAAACTGTTTTTT
CASSQKRREKLFF